This T cell receptor beta chain emerged from a study of T cells in Graves' hyperthyroidism and ophthalmopathy. Amplified TCR beta CDR3 regions derived from RNA transcripts. Using the HTBI primer set, a first-round RT-PCR was run on the TCR CDR3. TCRdb reanalysed the multiplex PCR reads using MiXCR and keeps one entry per CDR3 protein. Of roughly 700,000 distinct CDR3 sequences listed, roughly a third were seen once; the top ten hold roughly 30%. This CDR3 has 13 residues. Germline V lookup: CDR1 SGHTA, CDR2 FQGTGA. Deletions cut 5 bases from V and 4 bases from J, with 11 bases between. Remarks on this clonotype: This may be a read error: a much more frequent sequence differs by one nucleotide. No conserved phenylalanine or tryptophan ends this CDR3, so it is likely a read error.

This rearrangement joins TRBV7-3 to TRBJ1-1; no clear D gene. The sample consisted of blood. The TCR comes from a woman in her 40s with Graves' hyperthyroidism. This CDR3 is CASSHSTGTEAFS. DNA for the CDR3: TGTGCCAGCAGCCACTCAACGGGCACTGAAGCTTTCTCT.